The 31 T cell receptor beta chains in this list originate from one sample, sequenced in a study of cytomegalovirus exposure and HLA in healthy donors. The PCR made use of 60 Vbeta and 13 Jbeta primers. The protocol was immunoSEQ multiplex PCR, while the TCRdb copy is restricted to in-frame clones and leaves out a portion. Of roughly 140,000 clones listed, about 75% were seen once; the top ten hold under 1.5%. The material sequenced was PBMCs. These receptors came from a young man in good health and CMV-seronegative.

This clone was counted between two and nine times. V usage is TRBV4-1 and J usage is TRBJ2-7; no definite D call. This CDR3 has 15 residues. CDR1 is MGHRA, CDR2 YSYEKL, per germline. V lost 4 bases, J lost 0 bases, and 13 bases lay in between. CDR3 coding DNA: TGCGCCAGCAGCCTCAGAGTCTCTAGCTCCTACGAGCAGTACTTC. Translating gives CASSLRVSSSYEQYF.

The chain couples TRBV9 to TRBJ2-3; 11 bases agree with TRBD1. The CDR3 runs 15 residues. V trimming: 3 bases; J trimming: 4 bases; junction bases outside the gene matches: 4. CDR1 and CDR2 (germline): SGDLS, YYNGEE. The CDR3, as DNA: TGTGCCAGCAGCGCCCCGGGACAGGGGGCAGATACGCAGTATTTT. Translation: CASSAPGQGADTQYF.

Many counts were recorded for this clone. The J gene is TRBJ1-5, the V gene TRBV28, with 10 bases lining up with TRBD1. The CDR3 sequence is 14 residues long. From germline, CDR1 is MDHEN and CDR2 SYDVKM. Trimming cost V 6 bases and J 5 bases; bases outside gene matches: 4. The CDR3 region has the DNA TGTGCCAGCAGGGTGGGACAGGGGTATCAGCCCCAGCATTTT. This codes for CASRVGQGYQPQHF.

The chain combines TRBV6-1 with TRBJ1-2, with D unresolved. This CDR3 is built from 13 residues. V dropped 5 bases and J dropped 12 bases, with 19 bases sitting between them. CDR1 and CDR2 (germline): MNHNS, SASEGT. CDR3 region: CASSSKAPTIHTF. CDR3 bases: TGTGCCAGCAGTAGCAAGGCGCCTACTATTCACACCTTC.

The gene calls are TRBV29-1 and TRBJ2-5, with D possibly matching TRBD2 (5 bases). Looked up from germline, CDR1 is SQVTM and CDR2 is ANQGSEA. Trimming left V 4 bases short and J 1 base short, with 7 bases between. The CDR3 has 12 residues. The CDR3 sequence: CSVGGPQETQYF. CDR3 nucleotides: TGCAGCGTTGGCGGGCCCCAAGAGACCCAGTACTTC.

This clone has more than one count but fewer than ten. This chain joins TRBV7-9 and TRBJ2-7; maybe TRBD2 (5 bases). Germline V gives CDR1 SEHNR, CDR2 FQNEAQ (reference sequence). V shed 8 bases and J shed 2 bases, with 13 bases lying between them. The CDR3 has 13 amino acids. In DNA form, the CDR3 reads TGTGCCAGCTTCCTAGCCGGGACCTACGAGCAGTACTTC. This encodes CASFLAGTYEQYF.

This chain uses TRBV2 with TRBJ1-1; D call uncertain. The CDR3 loop spans 12 amino acids. From germline, CDR1 is SNHLY and CDR2 FYNNEI. The germline V and J ends were trimmed by 6 bases and 10 bases, with 15 bases remaining between them. The CDR3 sequence: CASSPGSRGAFF. The CDR3 nucleotides read TGTGCCAGCAGCCCGGGGTCTCGGGGAGCTTTCTTT.

The rearrangement joins TRBV6-5 to TRBJ1-2; 7 nucleotides align to TRBD1. The J segment lost 4 bases and the V segment lost 0 bases, leaving 8 bases of the junction unmatched. Germline CDR1 reads MNHEY; CDR2 reads SVGAGI. This CDR3 region has 16 residues. The CDR3: CASSYSRGLPPYGYTF. The CDR3 DNA sequence: TGTGCCAGCAGTTACTCGAGGGGGCTACCCCCCTATGGCTACACCTTC.

This chain links TRBV6-5 with TRBJ2-7; tentative D call: TRBD2 (6 bases). Trimming removed 2 bases at V and 3 bases at J, with 14 bases between. Germline V gene lookup returns CDR1 MNHEY and CDR2 SVGAGI. The CDR3 runs to 15 residues. The CDR3 reads CASSYERVQLYEQYF. The CDR3 bases are TGTGCCAGCAGTTACGAGCGGGTTCAACTCTACGAGCAGTACTTC.

The V and J genes are TRBV6-5 and TRBJ2-5, with 7 bases identical to TRBD2. This CDR3 region has 13 residues. J gave up 5 bases and V 0 bases, and 0 bases lay outside the gene matches. Germline V CDR1 and CDR2: MNHEY, SVGAGI. For the CDR3, the DNA is TGTGCCAGCAGTTACTCGGGGGGGGAGACCCAGTACTTC. Its protein is CASSYSGGETQYF.

This chain uses TRBV27 with TRBJ1-2; 7 nucleotides match TRBD1. The CDR3 runs 15 residues. Germline V CDR1 and CDR2: MNHEY, SMNVEV (reference sequence). J lost 7 bases, V lost 7 bases, and 15 bases had no gene match. The chain's CDR3 is CASTRLPARTGGYTF. As DNA, the CDR3 is TGTGCCAGCACACGCCTGCCCGCGCGGACAGGTGGCTACACCTTC.

V is TRBV19 and J is TRBJ1-1; no clear D gene. This CDR3 contains 13 residues. Germline CDR1 and CDR2: LNHDA and SQIVND (reference sequence). V was shortened by 4 bases and J by 0 bases, with 6 bases between the two germline ends. For the CDR3, the DNA is TGTGCCAGTAGTACGACACTGAACACTGAAGCTTTCTTT. Its translation: CASSTTLNTEAFF.

This chain connects TRBV28 to TRBJ2-7; 10 positions agree with TRBD1. The trim removed 4 bases at V and 7 bases at J, leaving 4 bases unmatched. Germline V gives CDR1 MDHEN, CDR2 SYDVKM. The CDR3 has 13 amino acids. The CDR3 region is CASSWTGGKEQYF. The CDR3 nucleotides are TGTGCCAGCAGTTGGACAGGGGGAAAAGAGCAGTACTTC.

The rearrangement uses TRBV18 and TRBJ2-7; 10 bases fit TRBD2. V dropped 2 bases and J dropped 5; count of bases not matched to a gene: 6. This CDR3 has 15 residues. The germline V gene encodes CDR1 KGHSH and CDR2 LQKENI. The CDR3 spells CASSPGVAGGHEQYF. The CDR3 coding sequence is TGTGCCAGCTCACCAGGGGTAGCGGGAGGCCACGAGCAGTACTTC.

The chain is built from TRBV2 and TRBJ2-7, with 13 bases lining up with TRBD2. Germline-derived CDR1 and CDR2 are SNHLY and FYNNEI. The trim removed 8 bases at V and 2 bases at J, leaving 6 bases unmatched. This CDR3 is built from 15 residues. The CDR3 sequence is CASGGTSGTTYEQYF. CDR3 in DNA: TGTGCCAGCGGTGGGACTAGCGGGACAACCTACGAGCAGTACTTC.

The genes are TRBV14 and TRBJ1-1; D is unresolved. Germline V gene sequence: CDR1 SGHDN, CDR2 FVKESK. The CDR3 consists of 12 residues. Trimming removed 8 bases at V and 3 bases at J, with 10 bases between. The CDR3 DNA follows: TGTGCCAGCTCTGAACAGTACACTGAAGCTTTCTTT. Translated: CASSEQYTEAFF.

V usage is TRBV27 and J usage is TRBJ1-6; no reliable D call. This CDR3 region has 12 residues. In germline, CDR1 is MNHEY, CDR2 SMNVEV (reference sequence). V lost 4 bases, J lost 8 bases, and 6 bases lay in between. CDR3 sequence: CASSSEYSPLHF. The CDR3 DNA reads as TGTGCCAGCAGTTCCGAGTATTCACCCCTCCACTTT.

V and J are TRBV9 and TRBJ2-5; 11 positions match TRBD2. This CDR3 spans 16 amino acids. V shed 0 bases, J shed 5 bases, and the junction held 6 bases outside the gene matches. Germline V gene sequence: CDR1 SGDLS, CDR2 YYNGEE. CDR3 region: CASSVDSGRATETQYF. The DNA of the CDR3 is TGTGCCAGCAGCGTAGATAGCGGGAGGGCTACCGAGACCCAGTACTTC.

This chain links TRBV7-8 with TRBJ2-1; 9 bases line up with TRBD2. Unmatched junction bases numbered 6, after V lost 1 base and J lost 14 bases. The CDR3 extends over 13 amino acids. Germline loops: CDR1 SGHVS, CDR2 FQNEAQ. CDR3 loop: CASSLGSGSGEFF. The DNA for the CDR3 is TGTGCCAGCAGCTTAGGTAGCGGGAGTGGTGAGTTCTTC.

The V and J genes are TRBV7-9 and TRBJ2-3; possibly TRBD2 for D (5 bases). Per the germline V gene, CDR1 is SEHNR and CDR2 is FQNEAQ (reference sequence). The CDR3 is made up of 12 amino acids. V gave up 8 bases and J gave up 3 bases, with 9 bases separating them. This CDR3 is CASGSMTDTQYF. The CDR3 nucleotides read TGTGCCAGCGGGAGTATGACAGATACGCAGTATTTT.

This chain joins TRBV2 and TRBJ1-1; TRBD1 agrees at 9 bases. J was trimmed by 6 bases and V by 4 bases; bases with no gene match: 0. Germline assignment: CDR1 SNHLY and CDR2 FYNNEI. There are 12 residues in the CDR3. This chain's CDR3 is CASSGTGAEAFF. The DNA of the CDR3 is TGTGCCAGCAGTGGGACAGGGGCTGAAGCTTTCTTT. Full variable domain (rest looked up from reference TRBV2 and TRBJ1-1): EPEVTQTPSHQVTQMGQEVILRCVPISNHLYFYWYRQILGQKVEFLVSFYNNEISEKSEIFDDQFSVERPDGSNFTLKIRSTKLEDSAMYFCASSGTGAEAFFGQGTRLTVV.

The chain couples TRBV5-8 to TRBJ2-1; 8 bases match TRBD2. From germline, CDR1 is SGHTS and CDR2 YDEGEE. The CDR3 runs to 18 residues. The V segment lost 4 bases and the J segment 4 bases; nucleotides outside the gene matches: 16. CDR3 amino acids: CASSEGSRGRFRYNEQFF. CDR3 bases: TGTGCCAGCAGCGAAGGGAGTCGCGGGAGGTTTCGGTACAATGAGCAGTTCTTC.

The genes are TRBV4-3 and TRBJ2-1, with D perhaps TRBD1 (6 bases). The CDR3 extends over 17 amino acids. Trimming took off 3 bases at V and 3 bases at J, with 18 bases between the two ends. Germline CDR1 LGHNA, CDR2 YSLEER. The CDR3 region has the DNA TGCGCCAGCAGCCAGAGCCAAACAGGGACGTTCTACAATGAGCAGTTCTTC. This translates into CASSQSQTGTFYNEQFF.

J is TRBJ2-7 and V is TRBV10-1; the D gene is possibly TRBD1 (6 bases). The CDR3 is 16 residues long. The germline CDR1 and CDR2 sequences are WNHNN and SYGVQD (reference sequence). Trimming took 10 bases from V and 0 from J, leaving 22 bases between them. The CDR3 DNA reads as TGCGCCAACCATGGGGGAAGGACAGCCGACTCCTACGAGCAGTACTTC. This encodes CANHGGRTADSYEQYF.

The CDR3 sequence: CASSQVGAGRETQYF. CDR3 DNA: TGCGCCAGCAGCCAAGTCGGCGCAGGCAGGGAGACCCAGTACTTC. This chain uses TRBV4-1 with TRBJ2-5; no firm D call. Trimming left V 1 base short and J 5 bases short, with 14 bases between. Germline V gene lookup returns CDR1 MGHRA and CDR2 YSYEKL. The CDR3 length is 15 residues.

The V gene is TRBV19, the J gene TRBJ2-1; 7 bases fit TRBD1. This CDR3 comprises 16 residues. CDR1 is LNHDA, CDR2 SQIVND, per germline (reference sequence). The junction had 12 bases not matched to a gene; V was cut back by 4 bases and J by 6 bases. The CDR3 loop reads CASSKGKGAPLNEQFF. The CDR3 DNA follows: TGTGCCAGTAGTAAAGGGAAGGGGGCGCCCCTCAATGAGCAGTTCTTC.

The CDR3 coding sequence is TGTGCCAGCAGCTCGGGACTAGCGGGAGGGTCGTGGGATGAGCAGTTCTTC. Translating it yields CASSSGLAGGSWDEQFF. The chain uses TRBV9 and TRBJ2-1, with 16 bases lining up with TRBD2. This CDR3 region has 17 residues. From germline, CDR1 is SGDLS and CDR2 YYNGEE. The V gene end was trimmed by 4 bases and the J gene end by 8 bases; junction bases not matched to a gene: 9.

The rearrangement joins TRBV9 to TRBJ2-3; 8 nucleotides match TRBD2. The CDR3 consists of 17 residues. The germline V gene encodes CDR1 SGDLS and CDR2 YYNGEE. Trimming removed 4 bases from V and 2 bases from J; junction bases left unmatched: 12. CDR3 amino acids: CASSPIRGGWSTDTQYF. The CDR3 bases are TGTGCCAGCAGCCCGATTCGGGGGGGTTGGTCCACAGATACGCAGTATTTT.

The chain links TRBV9 to TRBJ2-5; 7 positions match TRBD2. J gave up 5 bases and V 3 bases, and 13 bases lay outside the gene matches. Germline CDR1 SGDLS, CDR2 YYNGEE. This CDR3 is built from 16 residues. The CDR3 region has the DNA TGTGCCAGCAGCGGACACACAGCGGGACGTACGGAGACCCAGTACTTC. Its translation is CASSGHTAGRTETQYF.

The chain combines TRBV7-9 with TRBJ2-1, with D tentatively TRBD2 (7 bases). Germline V CDR1 and CDR2: SEHNR, FQNEAQ (reference sequence). The CDR3 has 14 amino acids. V lost 7 bases to trimming and J lost 7 bases, with 17 bases between them. The CDR3 coding sequence is TGTGCCAGCACCCTGACCCGGGGGGCTAATGAGCAGTTCTTC. Translation: CASTLTRGANEQFF.

This chain connects TRBV19 to TRBJ2-3; 7 nucleotides line up with TRBD2. The CDR3 runs to 15 residues. V was pared by 5 bases and J by 3 bases, with 8 bases of the junction left unmatched. Germline V gene sequence: CDR1 LNHDA, CDR2 SQIVND (reference sequence). The CDR3 is CASSWAAAGTDTQYF. The CDR3 DNA reads as TGTGCCAGTAGTTGGGCCGCAGCGGGAACAGATACGCAGTATTTT.